Below, 25 T cell receptor beta chains from the same sample are listed, as sequenced in a study of blood T cell repertoires in COVID-19 (dated by TCRdb to about 2020). The library was generated by the immunoSEQ multiplex PCR assay. Drawn from immuneACCESS, this table holds only the in-frame rearrangements with V and J called that TCRdb kept. Clones are partly lost; checked studies trace under half to an unresolved V gene and leave the rest unexplained. In all, the sample holds approximately 150,000 clones, and around 88% of those were seen once. The ten largest clones take up 28% of the sample. The sample comprised peripheral blood. Receptor source: a human donor in a cohort sampled during active COVID-19.

V usage is TRBV6-2 or TRBV6-3 and J usage is TRBJ2-1; the D gene is possibly TRBD1 (6 bases). From germline, CDR1 is MNHEY and CDR2 SVGEGT. Trimming stripped 0 bases from V and 3 bases from J, with 12 bases between. The CDR3 spans 16 residues. The CDR3 here is CASSYSDSRIYNEQFF. CDR3 bases: TGTGCCAGCAGTTACTCGGACAGTCGTATCTACAATGAGCAGTTCTTC.

This clone was seen a single time. This chain links TRBV13 with TRBJ2-1, with 9 bases identical to TRBD2. Losses at the gene ends were 3 bases for V and 4 bases for J; bases not matched to a gene: 7. The germline CDR1 and CDR2 sequences are PRHDT and FYEKMQ (reference sequence). There are 16 residues in the CDR3. The CDR3 loop reads CASSLVGLAIYNEQFF. The CDR3 DNA is TGTGCCAGCAGCTTGGTTGGACTAGCGATTTACAATGAGCAGTTCTTC.

The count of this clone is one. For the CDR3, the DNA is TGTGCCAGCAGCGTAGAGAGGGAGAGCACAGATACGCAGTATTTT. Translation gives CASSVERESTDTQYF. V is TRBV9 and J is TRBJ2-3; the D gene is possibly TRBD2 (5 bases). The germline V and J ends were trimmed by 0 bases and 0 bases, with 8 bases remaining between them. The CDR3 has 15 residues. The germline V gene encodes CDR1 SGDLS and CDR2 YYNGEE.

The chain joins TRBV10-3 to TRBJ2-3, with 9 bases matching TRBD2. This CDR3 spans 12 amino acids. From germline, CDR1 is ENHRY and CDR2 SYGVKD. V lost 11 bases, J lost 5 bases, and 5 bases stayed unmatched. The CDR3 nucleotides read TGTGCCGCGGGGGGGCAGGGAGATACGCAGTATTTT. Its protein is CAAGGQGDTQYF.

This sequence joins TRBV18 and TRBJ2-3; no firm D call. Germline lookup yields CDR1 KGHSH and CDR2 LQKENI. This CDR3 has 15 amino acids. The germline V and J ends were trimmed by 2 bases and 0 bases, with 9 bases remaining between them. CDR3: CASSPGPTSTDTQYF. In DNA form, the CDR3 reads TGTGCCAGCTCACCAGGGCCCACAAGCACAGATACGCAGTATTTT.

This clone has only one observation. This rearrangement joins TRBV19 to TRBJ1-2; D is unresolved. CDR1 and CDR2 from the germline V gene are LNHDA and SQIVND (reference sequence). The CDR3 length is 12 residues. V lost 6 bases and J lost 6, with 11 bases in between. CDR3 protein: CASSAAGDGYTF. CDR3 DNA sequence: TGTGCCAGTAGCGCGGCCGGGGATGGCTACACCTTC.

V and J are TRBV30 and TRBJ1-3, with a weak D call TRBD1 (5 bases). This CDR3 has 14 residues. Germline V gene lookup returns CDR1 GTSNPN and CDR2 SVGIG (reference sequence). Trimming took 0 bases from V and 8 from J, leaving 14 bases between them. CDR3 residues: CAWSVYGSGDTIYF. The CDR3 region has the DNA TGTGCCTGGAGTGTATACGGGTCGGGGGACACCATATATTTT.

This clone was seen a few times. This chain links TRBV4-2 with TRBJ2-7, with 7 bases lining up with TRBD1. After removal of 1 base from V and 10 bases from J, the junction contained 4 bases not matched to a gene. This CDR3 spans 12 amino acids. Germline loops: CDR1 LGHNA, CDR2 YNFKEQ. The chain's CDR3 is CASSQAQGDQYF. The CDR3, as DNA: TGTGCCAGCAGCCAAGCGCAGGGGGACCAGTACTTC.

This chain uses TRBV4-3 with TRBJ2-1; D is possibly TRBD2 (5 bases). V was clipped by 3 bases and J by 5 bases, with 17 bases between them. This CDR3 spans 16 amino acids. Looked up from germline, CDR1 is LGHNA and CDR2 is YSLEER. In nucleotides, the CDR3 is TGCGCCAGCAGCCAGGCGAGGGCGGCGGAAGACAATGAGCAGTTCTTC. This codes for CASSQARAAEDNEQFF.

V usage is TRBV20-1 and J usage is TRBJ1-4; no clear D. Deletions cut 5 bases from V and 5 bases from J, with 6 bases between. The CDR3 covers 11 residues. Germline values: CDR1 DFQATT, CDR2 SNEGSKA (reference sequence). CDR3 region: CSAAVNEKLFF. In DNA form, the CDR3 reads TGCAGTGCTGCAGTAAATGAAAAACTGTTTTTT.

This chain joins TRBV24-1 and TRBJ2-1, with 10 bases matching TRBD2. This CDR3 spans 16 amino acids. V trimming: 0 bases; J trimming: 7 bases; junction bases outside the gene matches: 5. CDR1 is KGHDR, CDR2 SFDVKD, per germline. The CDR3 here is CATSDLERGGPNEQFF. CDR3 coding DNA: TGTGCCACCAGTGATTTGGAGCGGGGGGGCCCTAATGAGCAGTTCTTC.

The table lists this clone with a count of one. The chain joins TRBV4-2 to TRBJ1-5, with 8 bases identical to TRBD1. Germline V gene data show CDR1 as LGHNA and CDR2 as YNFKEQ. The CDR3 extends over 15 amino acids. Trimming took 1 base from V and 7 from J; bases not matched to a gene: 6. Here the CDR3 reads CASSQAQGTGQPQHF. In DNA, the CDR3 is TGTGCCAGCAGCCAAGCTCAGGGGACAGGCCAGCCCCAGCATTTT.

This clone has just a few counts. The chain carries TRBV5-1 and TRBJ2-7; the match to TRBD1 covers 7 bases. CDR3 length equals 13 residues. Germline assignment: CDR1 SGHRS and CDR2 YFSETQ. The junction had 5 bases not matched to a gene; V was cut back by 4 bases and J by 4 bases. CDR3 loop: CASSARDRYEQYF. The CDR3 DNA reads as TGCGCCAGCAGCGCCCGGGACAGATACGAGCAGTACTTC. The variable domain in full, with the rest retrieved from reference TRBV5-1 and TRBJ2-7, is KAGVTQTPRYLIKTRGQQVTLSCSPISGHRSVSWYQQTPGQGLQFLFEYFSETQRNKGNFPGRFSGRQFSNSRSEMNVSTLELGDSALYLCASSARDRYEQYFGPGTRLTVT.

V usage is TRBV7-8 and J usage is TRBJ2-5; 8 bases fit TRBD1. Germline V CDR1 and CDR2: SGHVS, FQNEAQ. Trimming removed 6 bases from V and 2 bases from J; junction bases left unmatched: 5. This CDR3 is 14 amino acids long. CDR3 loop: CASRGYRGQETQYF. The CDR3 DNA reads TGTGCCAGCAGAGGCTACAGGGGGCAAGAGACCCAGTACTTC.

V and J are TRBV11-2 and TRBJ2-5; a weak D match, TRBD2 (6 bases). The CDR3 runs to 15 residues. V was clipped by 3 bases and J by 3 bases, with 14 bases between them. CDR1 and CDR2 from the germline V gene are SGHAT and FQNNGV. CDR3 in DNA: TGTGCCAGCAGCTTTATTTGGGGGGAAAAAGAGACCCAGTACTTC. Its protein is CASSFIWGEKETQYF.

The chain couples TRBV27 to TRBJ2-7, with D possibly being TRBD1 (5 bases). Germline V gene lookup returns CDR1 MNHEY and CDR2 SMNVEV (reference sequence). Trimming shortened V by 3 bases and J by 2 bases, and 11 bases separated the two germline ends. The CDR3 is made up of 14 amino acids. The CDR3 here is CASSLGQATYEQYF. The CDR3 DNA reads as TGTGCCAGCAGTTTGGGGCAGGCCACCTACGAGCAGTACTTC.

The chain uses TRBV6-5 and TRBJ1-1, with no clear D. The germline V gene encodes CDR1 MNHEY and CDR2 SVGAGI. The CDR3 is made up of 15 amino acids. The V end was cut by 4 bases, the J end by 0 bases, with 12 bases between. CDR3 DNA sequence: TGTGCCAGCAGTTCCCCCGGGTCCATGAACACTGAAGCTTTCTTT. The encoded protein is CASSSPGSMNTEAFF.

This clone was found once. The chain uses TRBV20-1 and TRBJ2-1; 8 bases fit TRBD2. Germline CDR1 reads DFQATT; CDR2 reads SNEGSKA (reference sequence). This CDR3 is built from 16 residues. V lost 3 bases, J lost 2 bases, and 9 bases stayed unmatched. The CDR3 coding sequence is TGCAGTGCTAGTGTATTTAGCGGGGTCCCCTACAATGAGCAGTTCTTC. Protein: CSASVFSGVPYNEQFF.

The V call is TRBV29-1, the J call TRBJ1-2; D uncertain. The CDR3 runs to 12 residues. Germline V lookup: CDR1 SQVTM, CDR2 ANQGSEA. V was clipped by 5 bases and J by 3 bases, with 10 bases between them. CDR3 protein: CSVLGGYYGYTF. The CDR3 bases are TGCAGCGTTCTTGGAGGGTACTATGGCTACACCTTC. Full variable domain (outside the CDR3, taken from reference TRBV29-1 and TRBJ1-2): SAVISQKPSRDICQRGTSLTIQCQVDSQVTMMFWYRQQPGQSLTLIATANQGSEATYESGFVIDKFPISRPNLTFSTLTVSNMSPEDSSIYLCSVLGGYYGYTFGSGTRLTVV.

The chain combines TRBV7-9 with TRBJ1-3; D might be TRBD1 (5 bases). The CDR3 contains 15 residues. Germline V gene sequence: CDR1 SEHNR, CDR2 FQNEAQ (reference sequence). The V end lost 4 bases, the J end lost 0 bases, and 10 bases lay between the germline ends. CDR3 coding DNA: TGTGCCAGCAGCTCCCGGACAACCTCTGGAAACACCATATATTTT. Protein product: CASSSRTTSGNTIYF. Based on the CDR3 plus reference TRBV7-9 and TRBJ1-3, the full variable domain is DTGVSQNPRHKITKRGQNVTFRCDPISEHNRLYWYRQTLGQGPEFLTYFQNEAQLEKSRLLSDRFSAERPKGSFSTLEIQRTEQGDSAMYLCASSSRTTSGNTIYFGEGSWLTVV.

The chain couples TRBV27 to TRBJ2-2, with a possible D match to TRBD1 (6 bases). V was shortened by 3 bases and J by 3 bases, with 8 bases between the two germline ends. Germline V gene lookup returns CDR1 MNHEY and CDR2 SMNVEV (reference sequence). This CDR3 has 14 residues. CDR3 loop: CASSLQGYTGELFF. The CDR3 bases are TGTGCCAGCAGTTTGCAGGGGTACACCGGGGAGCTGTTTTTT.

The CDR3 loop is CASSEEGGLYNEQFF. The CDR3 region has the DNA TGTGCCAGCAGCGAGGAGGGGGGGCTCTACAATGAGCAGTTCTTC. The genes are TRBV6-5 and TRBJ2-1; TRBD2 might be the D (7 bases). Trimming left V 6 bases short and J 3 bases short, with 15 bases between. Germline V lookup: CDR1 MNHEY, CDR2 SVGAGI. This CDR3 is built from 15 residues.

This chain joins TRBV6-5 and TRBJ2-1; 9 nucleotides line up with TRBD1. This CDR3 spans 14 amino acids. CDR1 is MNHEY and CDR2 is SVGAGI in the germline V gene. Germline trimming cut 7 bases from V and 3 bases from J; bases unmatched to any gene: 4. The CDR3 here is CASNPGQGYNEQFF. Written as DNA, the CDR3 is TGTGCCAGCAATCCGGGACAGGGCTACAATGAGCAGTTCTTC.

This chain connects TRBV4-2 to TRBJ2-6, with a weak D call TRBD1 (5 bases). V lost 1 base, J lost 4 bases, and 20 bases lay in between. The length of the CDR3 is 19 residues. Per the germline V gene, CDR1 is LGHNA and CDR2 is YNFKEQ. The CDR3 coding sequence is TGTGCCAGCAGCCAAGCACAGGCCAGGGAAGCCGCCGGGGCCAACGTCCTGACTTTC. This codes for CASSQAQAREAAGANVLTF.

J is TRBJ2-5 and V is TRBV7-3; 9 bases align to TRBD1. The CDR3 loop spans 14 amino acids. J was trimmed by 5 bases and V by 5 bases; bases with no gene match: 6. From germline, CDR1 is SGHTA and CDR2 FQGTGA. The CDR3 spells CASSQTGGEETQYF. CDR3 DNA: TGTGCCAGCAGCCAAACAGGGGGCGAGGAGACCCAGTACTTC. Filled out from reference TRBV7-3 and TRBJ2-5, the complete variable domain reads GAGVSQTPSNKVTEKGKYVELRCDPISGHTALYWYRQSLGQGPEFLIYFQGTGAADDSGLPNDRFFAVRPEGSVSTLKIQRTERGDSAVYLCASSQTGGEETQYFGPGTRLLVL.